This entry features one T cell receptor (beta chain) sequence. Its antigen is undetermined. This sample was taken from a study of T cell repertoires in cytomegalovirus infection. Overall study: Peptides in the study included HLA-C-restricted and HLA-B-restricted CMV epitopes. CMV infection plus the matching HLA type was flagged by public TCR beta signatures. Study-level findings and limits: The cumulative frequency of public TCR beta families distinguished individuals who carried CMV together with the relevant HLA.

TCRdb processed the reads anew with MiXCR; each CDR3 protein has one entry. The sample yields a few hundred thousand distinct CDR3 sequences, around a third seen once. Sequenced here: cultured PBMCs, sampled from culture after CMV antigen stimulation. This clonotype was obtained from a human donor in good health (CMV status not recorded). Some clones in this sample may be carry-over from other donors' samples.

This chain's CDR3 is CASRQTGVAEQYV. The CDR3 DNA reads TGTGCCAGCAGACAGACAGGTGTGGCCGAGCAGTACGTC. The genes are TRBV2 and TRBJ2-7, with D perhaps TRBD1 (6 bases). Germline lookup yields CDR1 SNHLY and CDR2 FYNNEI. The germline V and J ends were trimmed by 6 bases and 6 bases, with 15 bases remaining between them. The CDR3 is made up of 13 amino acids.